This T cell receptor beta chain was recovered during a study of T cell responses to AZD1222 COVID-19 vaccine. Looking at the study overall: Pooling was applied to second doses at about 4 or about 12 weeks.

This CDR3 contains 16 residues. CDR1 and CDR2 from the germline V gene are MNHEY and SVGAGI. Between the trimmed V and J ends, which lost 0 bases and 8 bases, there was a span of 19 bases. Study results and limitations: The study sampled repertoires only after the peak T cell response. Spike-wide vaccine-associated CD4 TCRs dominated at 160-218 and 743-854.

This table comes from immunoSEQ multiplex PCR, and its TCRdb copy is limited to in-frame clones, with some not included. The sample records about 150,000 clones, about 88% being singletons. Turning to this clone: Its specificity is unknown.

Here the sequenced sample was peripheral blood, taken on day 0 of AZD1222 vaccination. The sequence was collected from an adult in good health. This rearrangement joins TRBV6-5 to TRBJ1-2; D not resolved. The CDR3 bases are TGTGCCAGCAGTTACTCTGTCCGGGGAGGGCTTAACGGCTACACCTTC. Translation gives CASSYSVRGGLNGYTF.